These T cell receptor beta chains were read from a single sample in a study of PD-1 blockade in classical Hodgkin lymphoma. TCRdb's table, derived via immunoSEQ multiplex PCR, lists solely in-frame clones and lacks some. The sample consists of about 34,000 clones, approximately 90% of them appearing once. Material for sequencing was CD4+ T cells from blood. These TCRs come from a human donor with classical Hodgkin lymphoma. Each CDR3 is given with its conserved first and last residue. A D gene is named only where the DNA matches it firmly. Only some rows state a clone size, as once, few, many or a class for expanded clones.

D gene: -
clone size: -
V gene: TRBV18
J gene: TRBJ1-1
CDR3 DNA: TGTGCCAGCTCACCACAAGGGGGCACTGAAGCTTTCTTT
CDR3 protein: CASSPQGGTEAFF

D gene: TRBD1
clone size: few
V gene: TRBV7-8
J gene: TRBJ1-5
CDR3 DNA: TGTGCCAGCAGCTTGGGACAGTTTAGCAATCAGCCCCAGCATTTT
CDR3 protein: CASSLGQFSNQPQHF

D gene: TRBD2
clone size: -
V gene: TRBV19
J gene: TRBJ2-1
CDR3 DNA: TGTGCCAGTAGTAGAGCTAGCGGGGTTAATGAGCAGTTCTTC
CDR3 protein: CASSRASGVNEQFF

D gene: -
clone size: -
V gene: TRBV5-1
J gene: TRBJ1-2
CDR3 DNA: TGCGCCAGCAGCTCCGGACAGAGCTATGGCTACACCTTC
CDR3 protein: CASSSGQSYGYTF

D gene: TRBD2
clone size: -
V gene: TRBV19
J gene: TRBJ2-7
CDR3 DNA: TGTGCCAGTACAGTTCGGGGGGGGCCCTACGAGCAGTACTTC
CDR3 protein: CASTVRGGPYEQYF

D gene: TRBD1
clone size: -
V gene: TRBV4-1
J gene: TRBJ1-5
CDR3 DNA: TGCGCCAGCAGCCCCGGGACAGCCGGTCTGCAGAATCAGCCCCAGCATTTT
CDR3 protein: CASSPGTAGLQNQPQHF

D gene: -
clone size: -
V gene: TRBV7-4
J gene: TRBJ2-3
CDR3 DNA: TGTGCCAGCCAAACGCCCCAGGAGGACACAGATACGCAGTATTTT
CDR3 protein: CASQTPQEDTDTQYF

D gene: TRBD1
clone size: -
V gene: TRBV5-1
J gene: TRBJ1-1
CDR3 DNA: TGCGCCAGCAGCTTCGGACAGGGCGGCACTGAAGCTTTCTTT
CDR3 protein: CASSFGQGGTEAFF

D gene: -
clone size: -
V gene: TRBV2
J gene: TRBJ2-2
CDR3 DNA: TGTGCCAGCAGAGAAGAATCGAACACCGGGGAGCTGTTTTTT
CDR3 protein: CASREESNTGELFF

D gene: TRBD1
clone size: -
V gene: TRBV6-5
J gene: TRBJ1-1
CDR3 DNA: TGTGCCAGCAGTACCGCCGGGACAGGGTTTCGGGCTTTCTTT
CDR3 protein: CASSTAGTGFRAFF

D gene: TRBD1
clone size: once
V gene: TRBV12-5
J gene: TRBJ1-1
CDR3 DNA: TGTGCTACCTCAGGGGGGGTATTCACTGAAGCTTTCTTT
CDR3 protein: CATSGGVFTEAFF

D gene: TRBD1
clone size: -
V gene: TRBV9
J gene: TRBJ1-3
CDR3 DNA: TGTGCCAGCAGCGTATCGGGAGGGGGCGGCGGAAACACCATATATTTT
CDR3 protein: CASSVSGGGGGNTIYF

D gene: TRBD2
clone size: -
V gene: TRBV28
J gene: TRBJ2-3
CDR3 DNA: TGTGCCAGCAGTTTAACCGGGACTAGCGGGAGGAATACGCAGTATTTT
CDR3 protein: CASSLTGTSGRNTQYF

D gene: -
clone size: -
V gene: TRBV5-1
J gene: TRBJ2-2
CDR3 DNA: TGCGCCAGCAGCTTGTACCCCAACACCGGGGAGCTGTTTTTT
CDR3 protein: CASSLYPNTGELFF

D gene: -
clone size: -
V gene: TRBV2
J gene: TRBJ2-1
CDR3 DNA: TGTGCCAGCAGTGGCAGGGGGGCTGACTACAATGAGCAGTTCTTC
CDR3 protein: CASSGRGADYNEQFF

D gene: -
clone size: -
V gene: TRBV21-1
J gene: TRBJ2-7
CDR3 DNA: TGTGCCAGCAGCTCGAGGGGTTACGAGCAGTACTTC
CDR3 protein: CASSSRGYEQYF

D gene: -
clone size: -
V gene: TRBV6-5
J gene: TRBJ2-1
CDR3 DNA: TGTGCCAGCAGTTACTCGTTGAACAATGAGCAGTTCTTC
CDR3 protein: CASSYSLNNEQFF

D gene: -
clone size: -
V gene: TRBV15
J gene: TRBJ1-1
CDR3 DNA: TGTGCCACCTCCTGGGCAGAGAACACTGAAGCTTTCTTT
CDR3 protein: CATSWAENTEAFF

D gene: TRBD1
clone size: -
V gene: TRBV28
J gene: TRBJ1-2
CDR3 DNA: TGTGCCAGCAGTTTATTGGGGACAGGAGGGTCCTATGGCTACACCTTC
CDR3 protein: CASSLLGTGGSYGYTF

D gene: -
clone size: -
V gene: TRBV4-1
J gene: TRBJ1-1
CDR3 DNA: TGCGCCAGCAGCCAAGTACCCGGGGGCACTGAAGCTTTCTTT
CDR3 protein: CASSQVPGGTEAFF

D gene: TRBD1
clone size: -
V gene: TRBV19
J gene: TRBJ2-3
CDR3 DNA: TGTGCCAGTAGTGGGCTACCGGGACAGGGGGCAGATACGCAGTATTTT
CDR3 protein: CASSGLPGQGADTQYF

D gene: -
clone size: -
V gene: TRBV6-5
J gene: TRBJ1-2
CDR3 DNA: TGTGCCAGCAGTTACTCGGGCAGGGGCTTCGGCTACACCTTC
CDR3 protein: CASSYSGRGFGYTF

D gene: -
clone size: -
V gene: TRBV5-1
J gene: TRBJ1-1
CDR3 DNA: TGCGCCAGCAGCTTGGTCCAAAGTGGTTCAGGCGCTTTCTTT
CDR3 protein: CASSLVQSGSGAFF

D gene: TRBD2
clone size: once
V gene: TRBV2
J gene: TRBJ2-2
CDR3 DNA: TGTGCCAGCAGTACAACCTCTAGCGGGGGGGCCCCCGGGGAGCTGTTTTTT
CDR3 protein: CASSTTSSGGAPGELFF

D gene: -
clone size: -
V gene: TRBV2
J gene: TRBJ2-7
CDR3 DNA: TGTGCCAGTGCCAGCGGGTCTCCCTACGAGCAGTACTTC
CDR3 protein: CASASGSPYEQYF

D gene: TRBD1
clone size: -
V gene: TRBV10-3
J gene: TRBJ2-7
CDR3 DNA: TGTGCCATCAGTGAAGGACAGGGGGGCGAGCAGTACTTC
CDR3 protein: CAISEGQGGEQYF

D gene: TRBD1
clone size: -
V gene: TRBV30
J gene: TRBJ1-2
CDR3 DNA: TGTGCCTGGAGCCAAGTTGGGACAGGGGAGGATGGCTACACCTTC
CDR3 protein: CAWSQVGTGEDGYTF

D gene: TRBD1
clone size: once
V gene: TRBV28
J gene: TRBJ2-2
CDR3 DNA: TGTGCCAGCAGAACAGGGGTCGGGGAGCTGTTTTTT
CDR3 protein: CASRTGVGELFF

D gene: TRBD1
clone size: -
V gene: TRBV2
J gene: TRBJ1-5
CDR3 DNA: TGTGCCAGCAGGGGGACAGGGGGAAATCAGCCCCAGCATTTT
CDR3 protein: CASRGTGGNQPQHF

D gene: TRBD1
clone size: -
V gene: TRBV30
J gene: TRBJ2-7
CDR3 DNA: TGTGCCTGGATTCACCGGGACAGACCCTACGAGCAGTACTTC
CDR3 protein: CAWIHRDRPYEQYF

D gene: -
clone size: -
V gene: TRBV2
J gene: TRBJ2-1
CDR3 DNA: TGTGCCAACAAACTAGAATCACACTACAATGAGCAGTTCTTC
CDR3 protein: CANKLESHYNEQFF

D gene: -
clone size: few
V gene: TRBV5-1
J gene: TRBJ2-7
CDR3 DNA: TGCGCCAGCAGCTTGGGTGGCTACGAGCAGTACTTC
CDR3 protein: CASSLGGYEQYF

D gene: TRBD1
clone size: -
V gene: TRBV10-3
J gene: TRBJ2-7
CDR3 DNA: TGTGCCATCAGCGCGAGGGACAGGGGTAGCTACGAGCAGTACTTC
CDR3 protein: CAISARDRGSYEQYF

D gene: -
clone size: few
V gene: TRBV7-9
J gene: TRBJ1-5
CDR3 DNA: TGTGCCAGCAGCTTTGCGGCTAGCAATCAGCCCCAGCATTTT
CDR3 protein: CASSFAASNQPQHF

D gene: -
clone size: -
V gene: TRBV7-2
J gene: TRBJ1-1
CDR3 DNA: TGTGCCAGCTCCCTCACAGGCATGAACACTGAAGCTTTCTTT
CDR3 protein: CASSLTGMNTEAFF

D gene: TRBD1
clone size: -
V gene: TRBV5-1
J gene: TRBJ2-1
CDR3 DNA: TGCGCCAGCAGCCCCCTAGGGGGCAGCTACAATGAGCAGTTCTTC
CDR3 protein: CASSPLGGSYNEQFF

D gene: -
clone size: -
V gene: TRBV5-5
J gene: TRBJ2-2
CDR3 DNA: TGTGCCAGCAGCTTCCAAGGGGTTACCGGGGAGCTGTTTTTT
CDR3 protein: CASSFQGVTGELFF

D gene: -
clone size: -
V gene: TRBV19
J gene: TRBJ1-5
CDR3 DNA: TGTGCCAGTACCCCGATGGGAAACTATCAGCCCCAGCATTTT
CDR3 protein: CASTPMGNYQPQHF

D gene: TRBD1
clone size: -
V gene: TRBV11-3
J gene: TRBJ2-1
CDR3 DNA: TGTGCCAGCAGCTTAGTGGGGACAGGGGGCGGAGTGGGGTCCTACAATGAGCAGTTCTTC
CDR3 protein: CASSLVGTGGGVGSYNEQFF

D gene: TRBD1
clone size: -
V gene: TRBV18
J gene: TRBJ2-3
CDR3 DNA: TGTGCCAGCTCAGCGGGACAGGGGAGGCCAGATACGCAGTATTTT
CDR3 protein: CASSAGQGRPDTQYF

D gene: -
clone size: -
V gene: TRBV12-5
J gene: TRBJ2-7
CDR3 DNA: TGTGCTAGTGGTTTGATACGGGACCCACGACGCCGGCGCCCCACCTACGAGCAGTACTTC
CDR3 protein: CASGLIRDPRRRRPTYEQYF

D gene: -
clone size: -
V gene: TRBV15
J gene: TRBJ1-1
CDR3 DNA: TGTGCCACCAGCAGAGATCGGGTTTACACTGAAGCTTTCTTT
CDR3 protein: CATSRDRVYTEAFF

D gene: -
clone size: few
V gene: TRBV19
J gene: TRBJ1-5
CDR3 DNA: TGTGCCAGTAGCGACCGACAGAATCAGCCCCAGCATTTT
CDR3 protein: CASSDRQNQPQHF

D gene: -
clone size: once
V gene: TRBV5-1
J gene: TRBJ2-3
CDR3 DNA: TGCGCCAGCAGCCGGGGGACAGGCACAGATACGCAGTATTTT
CDR3 protein: CASSRGTGTDTQYF

D gene: -
clone size: -
V gene: TRBV5-6
J gene: TRBJ1-2
CDR3 DNA: TGTGCCAGCAGCTTGGATGGGCGGACCAACTATGGCTACACCTTC
CDR3 protein: CASSLDGRTNYGYTF

D gene: TRBD2
clone size: -
V gene: TRBV14
J gene: TRBJ2-1
CDR3 DNA: TGTGCCAGCAGCCAATCTCAAGCGGGGTACTACAATGAGCAGTTCTTC
CDR3 protein: CASSQSQAGYYNEQFF

D gene: -
clone size: -
V gene: TRBV5-6
J gene: TRBJ2-3
CDR3 DNA: TGTGCCAGCAGCCCAGTCTGGGGGAGGAGGTCATCAGATACGCAGTATTTT
CDR3 protein: CASSPVWGRRSSDTQYF

D gene: -
clone size: few
V gene: TRBV9
J gene: TRBJ1-2
CDR3 DNA: TGTGCCAGCAGCGTAGGAACAGGGAGTAACTATGGCTACACCTTC
CDR3 protein: CASSVGTGSNYGYTF